The 10 T cell receptor beta chains in this list originate from one sample, sequenced in a study of blood T cell repertoires in COVID-19. Sequenced by immunoSEQ multiplex PCR; TCRdb stores in-frame clones only, minus some. The repertoire holds a few hundred thousand clones, with approximately 77% as singletons. Sample: peripheral blood. These receptors were taken from a human donor with acute or convalescent COVID-19. The donor label of this sample is uncertain.

The rearrangement uses TRBV27 and TRBJ1-1; perhaps TRBD1 as D (5 bases). CDR1 and CDR2 (germline): MNHEY, SMNVEV (reference sequence). The germline V and J ends were trimmed by 3 bases and 4 bases, with 18 bases remaining between them. The CDR3 is 16 amino acids. The CDR3 nucleotides are TGTGCCAGCAGTTTTGGAAAGGGAAGGGGAGGCACTGAAGCTTTCTTT. It codes for CASSFGKGRGGTEAFF.

With respect to this clone: Other DNA variants within this sample encode the same CDR3. V and J are TRBV28 and TRBJ1-2; no firm D call. Germline V gives CDR1 MDHEN, CDR2 SYDVKM. Trimming shortened V by 5 bases and J by 3 bases, and 7 bases separated the two germline ends. CDR3 length equals 12 residues. The chain's CDR3 is CASSLTYYGYTF. The CDR3, as DNA: TGTGCCAGCAGTCTGACTTACTATGGCTACACCTTC.

V and J are TRBV5-1 and TRBJ1-1; D is ambiguous. Germline V gene sequence: CDR1 SGHRS, CDR2 YFSETQ. The V end lost 0 bases, the J end lost 1 base, and 13 bases lay between the germline ends. The CDR3 has 16 amino acids. DNA for the CDR3: TGCGCCAGCAGCTTGGTGGGAGGGCCAACGAACACTGAAGCTTTCTTT. Translating gives CASSLVGGPTNTEAFF. Full variable domain (rest looked up from reference TRBV5-1 and TRBJ1-1): KAGVTQTPRYLIKTRGQQVTLSCSPISGHRSVSWYQQTPGQGLQFLFEYFSETQRNKGNFPGRFSGRQFSNSRSEMNVSTLELGDSALYLCASSLVGGPTNTEAFFGQGTRLTVV.

The chain employs TRBV29-1 and TRBJ1-4; D unresolved. The germline gives CDR1 SQVTM, CDR2 ANQGSEA. Trimming took 4 bases from V and 7 from J, leaving 7 bases between them. The CDR3 extends over 11 amino acids. The CDR3 loop is CSVARGEKLFF. CDR3 nucleotide sequence: TGCAGCGTTGCCCGGGGTGAAAAACTGTTTTTT.

About this clone itself: Other DNA sequences in the same sample also yield this CDR3. The chain combines TRBV19 with TRBJ1-2; 7 bases align to TRBD1. Germline V CDR1 and CDR2: LNHDA, SQIVND (reference sequence). CDR3 length: 14 residues. Losses at the gene ends were 7 bases for V and 0 bases for J; bases not matched to a gene: 5. The CDR3 loop is CASTRDRSNYGYTF. CDR3 bases: TGTGCCAGTACCAGGGACAGATCTAACTATGGCTACACCTTC.

V usage is TRBV4-2 and J usage is TRBJ2-1; 11 nucleotides agree with TRBD2. Germline CDR1 is LGHNA and CDR2 is YNFKEQ. V was clipped by 4 bases and J by 8 bases; unmatched bases: 7. The CDR3 totals 15 residues. CDR3 bases: TGTGCCAGCAGCCCGAACGGACTAGCGGGCCATGAGCAGTTCTTC. Its translation is CASSPNGLAGHEQFF.

The chain combines TRBV6-6 with TRBJ2-2, with a tentative D call TRBD1 (5 bases). Germline V gives CDR1 MNHNY, CDR2 SVGAGI (reference sequence). Deletions cut 5 bases from V and 6 bases from J, with 25 bases between. This CDR3 comprises 18 residues. The DNA of the CDR3 is TGTGCCAGCAGTCCTCCGCGCAGGGTTCTGGGCCTCGCCGGGGAGCTGTTTTTT. This codes for CASSPPRRVLGLAGELFF.

The sample holds a few counts of this clone. The chain uses TRBV5-4 and TRBJ2-1; 7 bases match TRBD2. After removal of 5 bases from V and 2 bases from J, the junction contained 7 bases not matched to a gene. The CDR3 runs 15 residues. Per germline, CDR1 SGHNT and CDR2 YYREEE (reference sequence). The CDR3, as DNA: TGTGCCAGCAGGGTGCGGGGGAGGGCCTACAATGAGCAGTTCTTC. Protein product: CASRVRGRAYNEQFF.

This sequence joins TRBV6-5 and TRBJ1-1, with D perhaps matching TRBD1 (6 bases). The V end was cut by 0 bases, the J end by 7 bases, with 18 bases between. The germline V gene encodes CDR1 MNHEY and CDR2 SVGAGI. The CDR3 has 16 amino acids. CDR3 nucleotide sequence: TGTGCCAGCAGTTACTCGGACCCGGGGGGGCAGGGTGAAGCTTTCTTT. Protein: CASSYSDPGGQGEAFF.

The V call is TRBV5-1, the J call TRBJ2-3; possibly TRBD1 for D (6 bases). Germline V gene data show CDR1 as SGHRS and CDR2 as YFSETQ. The germline V and J ends were trimmed by 7 bases and 0 bases, with 12 bases remaining between them. The CDR3 is 14 residues long. The CDR3 region is CASQDSPSTDTQYF. CDR3 DNA: TGCGCCAGCCAGGACAGTCCGAGCACAGATACGCAGTATTTT.